A single sample is the source of the 16 T cell receptor beta chains below, sequenced in a study of PD-L1 blockade in urothelial cancer. Profiled with immunoSEQ multiplex PCR; TCRdb holds only in-frame clones, not every one. The repertoire consists of 40,000 to 45,000 clones, with more than 75% occurring once and the leading ten covering roughly 2.5%. Sample time point: peripheral blood 6 weeks after treatment start. This specimen was PBMCs, taken around atezolizumab (anti-PD-L1) treatment. Receptors originate from a man in his 70s with urothelial cancer.

The chain employs TRBV11-2 and TRBJ2-7; 14 bases align to TRBD2. The CDR3 contains 15 residues. CDR1 SGHAT and CDR2 FQNNGV come from the germline V gene. The J segment lost 11 bases and the V segment lost 6 bases, leaving 12 bases of the junction unmatched. DNA of the CDR3: TGTGCCAGCAGACCCGCCGGGACTAGCGGGAGTTTTAAGTACTTC. It specifies CASRPAGTSGSFKYF.

This rearrangement joins TRBV11-2 to TRBJ2-7; D is undetermined. Germline V gives CDR1 SGHAT, CDR2 FQNNGV. The CDR3 runs to 12 residues. Trimming left V 4 bases short and J 0 bases short, with 4 bases between. The chain's CDR3 is CASSSNSYEQYF. CDR3 nucleotide sequence: TGTGCCAGCAGCTCCAACTCCTACGAGCAGTACTTC.

This rearrangement joins TRBV19 to TRBJ2-2; 7 positions agree with TRBD1. The CDR3 runs to 13 residues. V shed 6 bases, J shed 7 bases, and the junction held 5 bases outside the gene matches. CDR1 and CDR2 (germline): LNHDA, SQIVND (reference sequence). DNA for the CDR3: TGTGCCAGTAGACAGGGGACGTTCGGGGAGCTGTTTTTT. Translated, it gives CASRQGTFGELFF.

The V and J genes are TRBV5-6 and TRBJ2-5; D unclear. This CDR3 is built from 16 residues. The germline V gene encodes CDR1 SGHDT and CDR2 YYEEEE. V was trimmed by 1 base and J by 7 bases, leaving 20 bases between them. The CDR3 coding sequence is TGTGCCAGCAGCTTGCTTGCGTACTTCACGCGCGGGACCCAGTACTTC. This gives the protein CASSLLAYFTRGTQYF.

J is TRBJ2-5 and V is TRBV5-5, with a tentative D call TRBD1 (6 bases). Germline CDR1 is SGHKS and CDR2 is YYEKEE (reference sequence). V was trimmed by 4 bases and J by 5 bases, leaving 15 bases between them. This CDR3 comprises 14 residues. CDR3 region: CASSPPTGTETQYF. The CDR3 DNA reads TGTGCCAGCAGCCCCCCGACAGGAACGGAGACCCAGTACTTC. Supplemented by reference TRBV5-5 and TRBJ2-5, the full variable domain reads DAGVTQSPTHLIKTRGQQVTLRCSPISGHKSVSWYQQVLGQGPQFIFQYYEKEERGRGNFPDRFSARQFPNYSSELNVNALLLGDSALYLCASSPPTGTETQYFGPGTRLLVL.

The chain carries TRBV6-6 and TRBJ1-4; 7 bases agree with TRBD1. Germline CDR1 reads MNHNY; CDR2 reads SVGAGI (reference sequence). V shed 6 bases, J shed 3 bases, and the junction held 4 bases outside the gene matches. The CDR3 sequence is 14 residues long. As DNA, the CDR3 is TGTGCCAGCAGACAGGGGTTTGCTAATGAAAAACTGTTTTTT. Translated, it gives CASRQGFANEKLFF.

The chain has TRBV6-5 and TRBJ2-7; possible D gene TRBD2, 5 bases. Trimming pared 8 bases from V and 2 bases from J, leaving 13 bases between. Germline CDR1 is MNHEY and CDR2 is SVGAGI. The CDR3 covers 13 residues. The CDR3 loop is CASGSGLTYEQYF. CDR3 in DNA: TGTGCCAGCGGCTCAGGACTGACCTACGAGCAGTACTTC.

The CDR3 protein is CASSQEGGVAGEGETQYF. In nucleotides, the CDR3 is TGTGCCAGCAGCCAAGAGGGGGGCGTAGCGGGAGAGGGAGAGACCCAGTACTTC. The chain combines TRBV4-2 with TRBJ2-5; the match to TRBD2 covers 9 bases. V was clipped by 0 bases and J by 4 bases; unmatched bases: 12. The CDR3 contains 18 residues. The germline V gene has CDR1 LGHNA and CDR2 YNFKEQ.

J is TRBJ1-2 and V is TRBV2; TRBD1 agrees at 9 bases. The CDR3 runs to 16 residues. V was clipped by 7 bases and J by 0 bases; unmatched bases: 9. Germline CDR1 reads SNHLY; CDR2 reads FYNNEI. CDR3: CASTRDRAVTNYGYTF. As DNA, the CDR3 is TGTGCCAGCACCCGGGACAGGGCCGTTACTAACTATGGCTACACCTTC.

The chain is built from TRBV30 and TRBJ2-7; 7 bases match TRBD1. Germline trimming cut 3 bases from V and 2 bases from J; bases unmatched to any gene: 13. The germline V gene encodes CDR1 GTSNPN and CDR2 SVGIG (reference sequence). This CDR3 is built from 16 residues. In DNA form, the CDR3 reads TGTGCCTGGAGCGACGACCGGGACAGAGGAACCTACGAGCAGTACTTC. It yields the protein CAWSDDRDRGTYEQYF.

This clone was seen a handful of times. V usage is TRBV4-1 and J usage is TRBJ1-5; D is perhaps TRBD1 (5 bases). The CDR3 spans 13 residues. Trimming pared 3 bases from V and 6 bases from J, leaving 9 bases between. The germline CDR1 and CDR2 sequences are MGHRA and YSYEKL. The CDR3 coding sequence is TGCGCCAGCAGCCACCAGGGTACTCAGCCCCAGCATTTT. Amino acid sequence: CASSHQGTQPQHF.

The chain recombines TRBV30 with TRBJ2-4; TRBD1 is a possible D gene (6 bases). CDR1 is GTSNPN and CDR2 is SVGIG in the germline V gene (reference sequence). The V end was cut by 3 bases, the J end by 5 bases, with 14 bases between. The CDR3 is 14 amino acids. CDR3 coding DNA: TGTGCCTGGAGAAAACAGGGAATGGAAAACATTCAGTACTTC. This gives the protein CAWRKQGMENIQYF.

This clone was observed a handful of times. The rearrangement uses TRBV27 and TRBJ1-2, with D hard to call. V was pared by 8 bases and J by 0 bases, with 13 bases between. CDR3 length: 14 amino acids. Germline V gives CDR1 MNHEY, CDR2 SMNVEV (reference sequence). The CDR3 protein is CASGPSQTNYGYTF. CDR3 DNA sequence: TGTGCCAGCGGCCCGTCGCAGACTAACTATGGCTACACCTTC.

The rearrangement links TRBV2 to TRBJ1-5; D not resolved. The germline CDR1 and CDR2 sequences are SNHLY and FYNNEI. The CDR3 is 14 residues long. V gave up 2 bases and J gave up 5 bases, with 10 bases separating them. The CDR3 spells CASSESQVDQPQHF. The CDR3 DNA reads TGTGCCAGCAGTGAATCGCAGGTAGATCAGCCCCAGCATTTT.

This clone is a singleton in its sample. V gene TRBV5-1 combines with J gene TRBJ2-7, with D perhaps TRBD2 (6 bases). CDR1 is SGHRS, CDR2 YFSETQ, per germline. V lost 0 bases, J lost 0 bases, and 13 bases lay in between. The CDR3 consists of 16 residues. The CDR3 protein is CASSLGAGPYSYEQYF. The CDR3 DNA reads TGCGCCAGCAGCTTGGGTGCGGGGCCCTACTCCTACGAGCAGTACTTC.

The chain carries TRBV4-1 and TRBJ1-3, with 7 bases fitting TRBD1. CDR3 length: 18 residues. J gave up 4 bases and V 3 bases, and 15 bases lay outside the gene matches. CDR1 and CDR2 from the germline V gene are MGHRA and YSYEKL. The CDR3 loop reads CASSHVAGGIVAGNTIYF. The CDR3 DNA reads as TGCGCCAGCAGCCATGTGGCAGGGGGAATTGTGGCAGGAAACACCATATATTTT.